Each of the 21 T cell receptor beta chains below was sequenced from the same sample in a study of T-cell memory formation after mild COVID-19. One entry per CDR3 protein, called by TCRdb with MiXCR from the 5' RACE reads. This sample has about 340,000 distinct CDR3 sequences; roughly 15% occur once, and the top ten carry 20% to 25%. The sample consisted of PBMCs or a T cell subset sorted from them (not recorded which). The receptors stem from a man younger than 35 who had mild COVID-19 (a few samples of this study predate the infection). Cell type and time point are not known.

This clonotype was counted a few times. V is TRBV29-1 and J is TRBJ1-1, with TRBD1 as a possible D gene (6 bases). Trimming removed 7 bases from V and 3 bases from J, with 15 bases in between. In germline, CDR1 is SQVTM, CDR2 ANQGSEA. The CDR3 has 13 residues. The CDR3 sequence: CSAVQGWDTEAFF. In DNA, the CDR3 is TGCAGCGCCGTACAGGGTTGGGACACTGAAGCTTTCTTT.

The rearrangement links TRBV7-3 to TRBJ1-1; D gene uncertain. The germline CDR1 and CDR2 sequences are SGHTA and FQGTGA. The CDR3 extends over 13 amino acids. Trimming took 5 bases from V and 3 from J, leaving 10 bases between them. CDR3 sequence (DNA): TGTGCCAGCAGCCTCGGACTGTACACTGAAGCTTTCTTT. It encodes CASSLGLYTEAFF.

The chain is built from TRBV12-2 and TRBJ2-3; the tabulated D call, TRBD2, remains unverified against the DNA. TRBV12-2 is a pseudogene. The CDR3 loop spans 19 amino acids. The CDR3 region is CANRPRTSGGLSGTDTQYF. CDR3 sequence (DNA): TGTGCAAATCGGCCCCGGACTAGCGGGGGGCTTTCTGGCACAGATACGCAGTATTTT.

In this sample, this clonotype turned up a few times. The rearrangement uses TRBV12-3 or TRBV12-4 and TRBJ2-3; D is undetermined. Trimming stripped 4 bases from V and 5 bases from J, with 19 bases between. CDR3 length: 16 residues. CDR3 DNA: TGTGCCAGCAGTTCCGGGCAGCTCTCAACAAGAGATACGCAGTATTTT. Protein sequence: CASSSGQLSTRDTQYF.

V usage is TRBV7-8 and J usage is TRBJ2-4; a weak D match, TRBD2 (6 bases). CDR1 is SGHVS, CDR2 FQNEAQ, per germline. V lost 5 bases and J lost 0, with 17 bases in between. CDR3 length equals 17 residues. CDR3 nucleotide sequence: TGTGCCAGCAGCGTAGTTTGGGGGGAACTAGCCAAAAACATTCAGTACTTC. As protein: CASSVVWGELAKNIQYF.

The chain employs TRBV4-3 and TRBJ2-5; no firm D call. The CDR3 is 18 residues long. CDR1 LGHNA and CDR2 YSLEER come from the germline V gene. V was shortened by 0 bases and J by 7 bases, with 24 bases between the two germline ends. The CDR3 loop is CASSQDSVPRPPDGTQYF. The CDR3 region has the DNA TGCGCCAGCAGCCAAGATTCGGTACCTCGACCCCCGGACGGGACCCAGTACTTC.

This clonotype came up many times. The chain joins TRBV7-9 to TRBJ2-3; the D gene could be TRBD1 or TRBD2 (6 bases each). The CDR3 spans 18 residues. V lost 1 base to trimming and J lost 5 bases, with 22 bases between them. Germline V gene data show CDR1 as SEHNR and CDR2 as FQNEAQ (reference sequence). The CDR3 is CASSLVGSDGGLRDTQYF. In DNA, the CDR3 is TGTGCCAGCAGCTTAGTCGGCTCTGATGGGGGGCTCCGAGATACGCAGTATTTT.

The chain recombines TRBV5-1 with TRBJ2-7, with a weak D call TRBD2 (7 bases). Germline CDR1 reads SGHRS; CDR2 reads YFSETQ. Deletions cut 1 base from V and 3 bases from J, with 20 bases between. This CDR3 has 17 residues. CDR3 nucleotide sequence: TGCGCCAGCAGCTTGATCGGGCTCGGGGGGCGCCACTACGAGCAGTACTTC. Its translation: CASSLIGLGGRHYEQYF.

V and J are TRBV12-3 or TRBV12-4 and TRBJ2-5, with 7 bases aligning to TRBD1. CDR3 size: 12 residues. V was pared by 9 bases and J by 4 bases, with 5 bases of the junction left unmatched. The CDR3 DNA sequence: TGTGCCAGTCGACAGGGTGGAGAGACCCAGTACTTC. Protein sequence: CASRQGGETQYF.

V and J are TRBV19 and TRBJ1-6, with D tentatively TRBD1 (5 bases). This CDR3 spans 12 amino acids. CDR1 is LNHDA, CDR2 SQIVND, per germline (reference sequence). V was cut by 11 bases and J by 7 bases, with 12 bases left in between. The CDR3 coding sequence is TGTGCCGCCCGGGACGTAAATTCACCCCTCCACTTT. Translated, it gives CAARDVNSPLHF.

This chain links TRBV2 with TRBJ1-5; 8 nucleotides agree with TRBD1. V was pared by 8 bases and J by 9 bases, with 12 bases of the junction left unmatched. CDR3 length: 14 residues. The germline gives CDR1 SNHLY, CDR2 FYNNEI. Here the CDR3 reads CASAGQGGLRPQHF. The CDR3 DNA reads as TGTGCCAGCGCAGGACAGGGAGGGCTAAGGCCCCAGCATTTT.

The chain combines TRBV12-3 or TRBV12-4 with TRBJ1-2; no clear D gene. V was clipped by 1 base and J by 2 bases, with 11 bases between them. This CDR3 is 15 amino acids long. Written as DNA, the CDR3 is TGTGCCAGCAGTTTAGTTTTGGCAGCGAACTATGGCTACACCTTC. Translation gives CASSLVLAANYGYTF.

The CDR3, as DNA: TGCGCCAGCAGCCGGGACCGGAATAACTATGGCTACACCTTC. It translates to CASSRDRNNYGYTF. The rearrangement joins TRBV5-1 to TRBJ1-2; TRBD1 is a possible D gene (5 bases). The CDR3 totals 14 residues. Germline V gene sequence: CDR1 SGHRS, CDR2 YFSETQ. Trimming pared 4 bases from V and 1 base from J, leaving 11 bases between.

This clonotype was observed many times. The CDR3 DNA reads as TGCAGCGCCGGACAGGGGGCGTCGGGAAACACCATATATTTT. Its translation is CSAGQGASGNTIYF. J is TRBJ1-3 and V is TRBV29-1; 11 positions match TRBD1. Trimming cost V 7 bases and J 4 bases; bases outside gene matches: 6. CDR3 size: 14 residues. CDR1 is SQVTM, CDR2 ANQGSEA, per germline.

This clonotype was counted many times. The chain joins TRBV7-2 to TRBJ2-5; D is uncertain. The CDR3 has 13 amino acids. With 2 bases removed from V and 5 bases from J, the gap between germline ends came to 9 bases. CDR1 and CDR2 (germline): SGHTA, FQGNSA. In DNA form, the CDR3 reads TGTGCCAGCAGCTTATGGAGTCGTGAGACCCAGTACTTC. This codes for CASSLWSRETQYF.

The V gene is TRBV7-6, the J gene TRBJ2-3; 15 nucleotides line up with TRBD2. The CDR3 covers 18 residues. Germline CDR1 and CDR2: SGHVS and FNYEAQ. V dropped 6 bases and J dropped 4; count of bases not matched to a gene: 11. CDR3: CASRDGLAGGRRADTQYF. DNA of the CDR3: TGTGCCAGCAGGGATGGACTAGCGGGGGGGCGAAGGGCAGATACGCAGTATTTT.

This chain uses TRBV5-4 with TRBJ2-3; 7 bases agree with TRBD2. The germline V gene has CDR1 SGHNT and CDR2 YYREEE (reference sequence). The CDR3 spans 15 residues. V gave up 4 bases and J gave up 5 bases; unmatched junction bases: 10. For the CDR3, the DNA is TGTGCCAGCAGCCCAGGGAGGGTAGCGGGAGATACGCAGTATTTT. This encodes CASSPGRVAGDTQYF. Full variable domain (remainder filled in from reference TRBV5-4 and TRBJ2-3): ETGVTQSPTHLIKTRGQQVTLRCSSQSGHNTVSWYQQALGQGPQFIFQYYREEENGRGNFPPRFSGLQFPNYSSELNVNALELDDSALYLCASSPGRVAGDTQYFGPGTRLTVL.

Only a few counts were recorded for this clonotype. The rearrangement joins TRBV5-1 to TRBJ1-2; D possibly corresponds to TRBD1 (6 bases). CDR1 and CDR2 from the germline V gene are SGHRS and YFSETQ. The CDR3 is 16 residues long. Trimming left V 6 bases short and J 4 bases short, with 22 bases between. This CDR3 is CASTKSGGTRLYGYTF. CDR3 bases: TGCGCCAGCACCAAAAGTGGCGGGACAAGGCTCTATGGCTACACCTTC.

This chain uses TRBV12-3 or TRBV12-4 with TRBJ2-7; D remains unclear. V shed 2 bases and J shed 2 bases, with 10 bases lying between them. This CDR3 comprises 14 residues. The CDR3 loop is CASSLNLGTYEQYF. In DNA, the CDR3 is TGTGCCAGCAGTTTAAATCTGGGTACCTACGAGCAGTACTTC.

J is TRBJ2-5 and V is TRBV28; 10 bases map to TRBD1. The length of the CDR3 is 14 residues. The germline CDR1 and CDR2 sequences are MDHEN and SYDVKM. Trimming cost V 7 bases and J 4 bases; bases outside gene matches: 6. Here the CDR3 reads CASTQGQGGETQYF. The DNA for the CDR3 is TGTGCCAGCACCCAAGGACAGGGGGGAGAGACCCAGTACTTC.

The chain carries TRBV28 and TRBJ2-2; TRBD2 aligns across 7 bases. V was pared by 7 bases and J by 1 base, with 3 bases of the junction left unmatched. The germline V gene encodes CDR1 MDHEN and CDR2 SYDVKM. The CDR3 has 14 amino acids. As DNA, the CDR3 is TGTGCCAGCACAGGCGGGAGGAACACCGGGGAGCTGTTTTTT. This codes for CASTGGRNTGELFF.